This T cell receptor (beta chain) is drawn from a study of blood T cell repertoires in COVID-19. Study-wide background: PBMCs, B-cell-depleted T cells, or T cells provided the cDNA or gDNA that made up the material.

Germline CDR1 reads SGHKS; CDR2 reads YYEKEE (reference sequence). This CDR3 spans 15 amino acids. V was pared by 1 base and J by 8 bases, with 6 bases of the junction left unmatched. TCRdb's table, derived via immunoSEQ multiplex PCR, lists solely in-frame clones and lacks some. Among roughly 80,000 clones listed, approximately 88% were seen once. The specimen was peripheral blood. The J gene is TRBJ2-1, the V gene TRBV5-5; TRBD1 matches 10 bases. The source of this sequence is a man aged 45 to 65 with active COVID-19. The CDR3 nucleotides are TGTGCCAGCAGCTTGAAGGACAGGGGGAGCGATGAGCAGTTCTTC. Residues: CASSLKDRGSDEQFF.